Following are 6 T cell receptor beta chains from one sample sequenced in a study of cytomegalovirus exposure and HLA in healthy donors. 13 Jbeta primers and 60 Vbeta primers were used for the PCR. Profiling relied on immunoSEQ multiplex PCR, and the TCRdb table lists in-frame clones only, not all of them. The table includes some 130,000 clones, around 75% detected once. The sequencing input was PBMCs. These TCRs come from a man in his thirties or forties in good health and CMV-seronegative.

The V gene is TRBV28, the J gene TRBJ2-7; 8 positions match TRBD1. V shed 6 bases, J shed 2 bases, and the junction held 6 bases outside the gene matches. This CDR3 is 14 amino acids long. Germline V lookup: CDR1 MDHEN, CDR2 SYDVKM. In DNA form, the CDR3 reads TGTGCCAGCAGCCAAACGACAGGGGCCTACGAGCAGTACTTC. Translated: CASSQTTGAYEQYF. Based on the CDR3 plus reference TRBV28 and TRBJ2-7, the full variable domain is DVKVTQSSRYLVKRTGEKVFLECVQDMDHENMFWYRQDPGLGLRLIYFSYDVKMKEKGDIPEGYSVSREKKERFSLILESASTNQTSMYLCASSQTTGAYEQYFGPGTRLTVT.

In this sample, this clone turned up once. V and J are TRBV27 and TRBJ1-2; no clear D gene. Germline loops: CDR1 MNHEY, CDR2 SMNVEV (reference sequence). The CDR3 length is 13 residues. V was clipped by 2 bases and J by 7 bases, with 11 bases between them. DNA for the CDR3: TGTGCCAGCAGTTTAGGGCGGGCGGGTGGCTACACCTTC. Residues: CASSLGRAGGYTF.

The count of this clone is one. The J gene is TRBJ1-2, the V gene TRBV5-1; D unresolved. This CDR3 region has 13 residues. The V end was cut by 0 bases, the J end by 3 bases, with 6 bases between. Per germline, CDR1 SGHRS and CDR2 YFSETQ. The CDR3 spells CASSLAIDYGYTF. In DNA, the CDR3 is TGCGCCAGCAGCTTGGCGATAGACTATGGCTACACCTTC. Complete variable domain (other parts from reference TRBV5-1 and TRBJ1-2): KAGVTQTPRYLIKTRGQQVTLSCSPISGHRSVSWYQQTPGQGLQFLFEYFSETQRNKGNFPGRFSGRQFSNSRSEMNVSTLELGDSALYLCASSLAIDYGYTFGSGTRLTVV.

This chain links TRBV6-1 with TRBJ2-7; D is possibly TRBD1 (6 bases). With 2 bases removed from V and 2 bases from J, the gap between germline ends came to 10 bases. CDR3 length: 14 amino acids. Germline values: CDR1 MNHNS, CDR2 SASEGT. This chain's CDR3 is CASSELGATYEQYF. The CDR3, as DNA: TGTGCCAGCAGTGAACTGGGGGCTACCTACGAGCAGTACTTC.

V and J are TRBV21-1 and TRBJ2-7; the DNA was not used to check the table's D call, TRBD1. TRBV21-1 is marked as a pseudogene. The CDR3 sequence is 15 residues long. This CDR3 is CASSKECQGSYEQYF. DNA of the CDR3: TGTGCCAGCAGCAAAGAGTGTCAGGGCTCCTACGAGCAGTACTTC.

This clone is a singleton in its sample. This rearrangement joins TRBV9 to TRBJ2-1, with 16 bases identical to TRBD2. Trimming removed 5 bases from V and 6 bases from J; junction bases left unmatched: 5. Germline CDR1 and CDR2: SGDLS and YYNGEE. The CDR3 extends over 16 amino acids. The CDR3: CASRTGLAGGGNEQFF. In nucleotides, the CDR3 is TGTGCCAGCAGAACGGGACTAGCGGGAGGGGGCAATGAGCAGTTCTTC.